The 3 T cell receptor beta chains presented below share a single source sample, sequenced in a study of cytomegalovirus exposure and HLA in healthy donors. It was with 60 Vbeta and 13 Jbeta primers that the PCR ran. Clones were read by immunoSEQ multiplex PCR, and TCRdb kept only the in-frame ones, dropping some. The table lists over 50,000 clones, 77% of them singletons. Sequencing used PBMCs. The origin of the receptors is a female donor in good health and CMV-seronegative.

The CDR3 DNA sequence: TGTGCCAGCAGTTTCAGCGACAGGGTCAACGAGCAGTACTTC. Amino acid sequence: CASSFSDRVNEQYF. J is TRBJ2-7 and V is TRBV7-9, with 7 bases that match TRBD1. Germline V gives CDR1 SEHNR, CDR2 FQNEAQ (reference sequence). V lost 6 bases, J lost 5 bases, and 10 bases stayed unmatched. CDR3 length equals 14 residues.

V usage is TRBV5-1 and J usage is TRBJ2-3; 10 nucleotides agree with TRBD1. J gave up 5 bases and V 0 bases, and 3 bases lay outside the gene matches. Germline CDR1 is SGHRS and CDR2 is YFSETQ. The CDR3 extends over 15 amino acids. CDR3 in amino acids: CASSLGQGARDTQYF. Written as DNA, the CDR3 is TGCGCCAGCAGCTTGGGACAGGGGGCTAGAGATACGCAGTATTTT.

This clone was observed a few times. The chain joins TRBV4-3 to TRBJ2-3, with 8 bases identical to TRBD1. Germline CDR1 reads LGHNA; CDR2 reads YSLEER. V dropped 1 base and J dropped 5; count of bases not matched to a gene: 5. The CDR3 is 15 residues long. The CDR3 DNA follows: TGCGCCAGCAGCCAAGGGACAGGGAGTGTAGATACGCAGTATTTT. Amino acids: CASSQGTGSVDTQYF.